Sequencing of this T cell receptor (beta chain) was carried out in a study of chemoradiotherapy in HPV16-positive cancers. The germline CDR1 and CDR2 sequences are SGHTA and FQGNSA. The CDR3 consists of 12 residues. V shed 3 bases and J shed 11 bases, with 13 bases lying between them. Generated by immunoSEQ multiplex PCR, the TCRdb table keeps only in-frame clones and is missing some. The repertoire holds some 15,000 clones, with around nine tenths as singletons. As regards this clone: Its target is not known.

Study-wide findings and caveats: In HPV16-positive patients, HPV-responsive T-cell expansion tracked better recurrence-free survival. The functional HPV-specific definition rests on just two HPV16-positive patients.

The clonotype comes from a human donor with HPV-associated anogenital cancer. The chain joins TRBV7-2 to TRBJ1-2, with D maybe TRBD1 (5 bases). The source was blood, collected from a patient who underwent chemoradiotherapy. The CDR3: CASSFYDRDYTF. The CDR3 DNA reads TGTGCCAGCAGCTTTTACGACAGAGATTACACCTTC.